The 5 T cell receptor beta chains reported below all come from one sample, sequenced in a study of blood T cell repertoires in COVID-19. Data came from immunoSEQ multiplex PCR; TCRdb stores just in-frame clones and leaves some out. The profile shows 70,000 to 90,000 clones, 75% to 85% of them singletons. Sequenced material: peripheral blood. The source is a human donor in a cohort sampled during active COVID-19.

V is TRBV27 and J is TRBJ1-5; D possibly corresponds to TRBD1 (6 bases). Germline-derived CDR1 and CDR2 are MNHEY and SMNVEV (reference sequence). V gave up 6 bases and J gave up 8 bases, with 14 bases separating them. CDR3 length: 13 residues. CDR3 region: CASRRQVLEPQHF. Here the CDR3 DNA reads TGTGCCAGCAGGCGACAGGTTTTGGAGCCCCAGCATTTT.

V gene TRBV6-6 combines with J gene TRBJ2-1, with TRBD2 matching over 12 bases. The V and J ends lost 6 bases and 6 bases, in that order; junction bases with no gene match: 18. This CDR3 comprises 19 residues. Germline CDR1 MNHNY, CDR2 SVGAGI (reference sequence). The CDR3 spells CASSSNPGTSGRRANEQFF. The CDR3, as DNA: TGTGCCAGCAGCTCCAACCCCGGGACTAGCGGGCGGAGGGCCAATGAGCAGTTCTTC.

The chain recombines TRBV19 with TRBJ2-7, with D tentatively TRBD1 (5 bases). This CDR3 region has 14 residues. Germline lookup yields CDR1 LNHDA and CDR2 SQIVND (reference sequence). Between the trimmed V and J ends, which lost 5 bases and 3 bases, there was a span of 14 bases. The CDR3 nucleotides are TGTGCCAGTAGTCCAAGAGTGGACAACTACGAGCAGTACTTC. Translating gives CASSPRVDNYEQYF.

The chain combines TRBV2 with TRBJ1-2; TRBD1 aligns across 7 bases. The CDR3 totals 14 residues. V shed 6 bases and J 4 bases; nucleotides not matched to a gene: 8. Germline values: CDR1 SNHLY, CDR2 FYNNEI. This CDR3 reads CASRRDSHFYGYTF. In nucleotides, the CDR3 is TGTGCCAGCAGGAGGGACAGCCATTTCTATGGCTACACCTTC.

The V gene is TRBV5-6, the J gene TRBJ2-3; 9 bases map to TRBD2. CDR3 length equals 15 residues. Germline V CDR1 and CDR2: SGHDT, YYEEEE. V dropped 2 bases and J dropped 3; count of bases not matched to a gene: 4. As DNA, the CDR3 is TGTGCCAGCAGCTTTGCGGGAGGGCGGACAGATACGCAGTATTTT. Its protein product is CASSFAGGRTDTQYF. The whole variable domain, remainder taken from reference TRBV5-6 and TRBJ2-3, is DAGVTQSPTHLIKTRGQQVTLRCSPKSGHDTVSWYQQALGQGPQFIFQYYEEEERQRGNFPDRFSGHQFPNYSSELNVNALLLGDSALYLCASSFAGGRTDTQYFGPGTRLTVL.